The 20 T cell receptor beta chains given below trace back to one sample, sequenced in a study of blood T cells in healthy people across ages. With a J-beta primer mix and a sample-barcoded 5' primer, a second PCR ran about 7 to 11 cycles. One entry per CDR3 protein results from TCRdb running MiXCR on the 5' RACE reads. This sample has fewer than 1 million distinct CDR3 sequences, with about 42% found just once. The sample consisted of blood. The receptors were sampled from a man in his sixties in good health.

V and J are TRBV20-1 and TRBJ1-2, with D possibly matching TRBD1 (5 bases). The V end was cut by 1 base, the J end by 0 bases, with 15 bases between. CDR3 length: 16 residues. Germline CDR1 is DFQATT and CDR2 is SNEGSKA (reference sequence). The CDR3 DNA sequence: TGCAGTGCTAGAGGGGGAAGGGGCCCCTCTAACTATGGCTACACCTTC. It encodes CSARGGRGPSNYGYTF.

This chain links TRBV6-5 with TRBJ1-1; 9 bases align to TRBD1. In germline, CDR1 is MNHEY, CDR2 SVGAGI. The CDR3 length is 16 residues. The trim removed 2 bases at V and 5 bases at J, leaving 9 bases unmatched. CDR3 nucleotides: TGTGCCAGCAGTTACCCACCCGGGACAGGGAAAACTGAAGCTTTCTTT. This codes for CASSYPPGTGKTEAFF.

J is TRBJ2-1 and V is TRBV10-3; D is unclear. The CDR3 is made up of 14 amino acids. Looked up from germline, CDR1 is ENHRY and CDR2 is SYGVKD. V dropped 2 bases and J dropped 0 bases, with 5 bases sitting between them. Here the CDR3 DNA reads TGTGCCATCAGTGAGGTAAGCTCCTACAATGAGCAGTTCTTC. It yields the protein CAISEVSSYNEQFF.

V and J are TRBV11-1 and TRBJ1-1; 9 bases fit TRBD1. Germline loops: CDR1 SGHAT, CDR2 FQDESV (reference sequence). The CDR3 spans 15 residues. With V trimmed by 5 bases and J by 1 base, 5 bases remained unmatched. The chain's CDR3 is CASSPTGGQNTEAFF. DNA of the CDR3: TGTGCCAGCAGCCCGACAGGGGGACAGAACACTGAAGCTTTCTTT.

This clonotype was counted between two and nine times. The gene calls are TRBV18 and TRBJ2-1; TRBD2 might be the D (6 bases). The germline gives CDR1 KGHSH, CDR2 LQKENI. The CDR3 has 16 amino acids. Deletions cut 3 bases from V and 5 bases from J, with 17 bases between. The chain's CDR3 is CASSPRVADVNNEQFF. In DNA, the CDR3 is TGTGCCAGCTCACCCCGGGTAGCGGACGTAAACAATGAGCAGTTCTTC.

The rearrangement links TRBV20-1 to TRBJ1-1, with no clear D. Germline CDR1 and CDR2: DFQATT and SNEGSKA (reference sequence). V was shortened by 5 bases and J by 5 bases, with 18 bases between the two germline ends. The CDR3 totals 14 residues. The CDR3 bases are TGCAGTGCTTCTCCCCCCTCGGACTTGACTGAAGCTTTCTTT. It yields the protein CSASPPSDLTEAFF.

Note on this clonotype: The junction shows a germline mismatch at one end, possibly a read error. The V and J genes are TRBV6-2 or TRBV6-3 and TRBJ2-5; 8 bases align to TRBD2. This CDR3 has 14 residues. Germline V gives CDR1 MNHEY, CDR2 SVGEGT. The CDR3 DNA follows: TGTGCCAGCAGCAGCGCCCGGGAGGGGGAGACCCGGTATTTC. It translates to CASSSAREGETRYF.

This clonotype was observed a handful of times. The chain couples TRBV27 to TRBJ1-2; 9 bases are shared with TRBD1. The CDR3 totals 13 residues. Germline CDR1 reads MNHEY; CDR2 reads SMNVEV (reference sequence). V shed 10 bases, J shed 2 bases, and the junction held 5 bases outside the gene matches. The CDR3 spells CATRQGVNYGYTF. The CDR3 nucleotides are TGTGCCACTCGACAGGGGGTCAACTATGGCTACACCTTC.

This clonotype was seen only a few times. The chain recombines TRBV7-2 with TRBJ1-4; D gene uncertain. Trimming removed 1 base at V and 8 bases at J, with 14 bases between. Germline CDR1 SGHTA, CDR2 FQGNSA. The CDR3 contains 15 residues. The CDR3 bases are TGTGCCAGCAGCTTAGGCGCAGTGCCGCGGGAAAAACTGTTTTTT. This translates into CASSLGAVPREKLFF.

This clonotype was seen a handful of times. This sequence joins TRBV9 and TRBJ2-3, with D perhaps given as TRBD1 or TRBD2 (5 bases each). V was pared by 3 bases and J by 3 bases, with 17 bases between. The CDR3 is 16 residues long. Germline lookup yields CDR1 SGDLS and CDR2 YYNGEE. The CDR3 coding sequence is TGTGCCAGCAGCGACCGCCAGGTGGGACGGACAGATACGCAGTATTTT. It codes for CASSDRQVGRTDTQYF.

V gene TRBV20-1 combines with J gene TRBJ2-7; tentative D call: TRBD1 (6 bases). The J call may be in error: the DNA end matches TRBJ2-5 better. This CDR3 is 13 amino acids long. Germline CDR1 DFQATT, CDR2 SNEGSKA (reference sequence). In nucleotides, the CDR3 is TGCAGTGCTAGTACAGGGACGGGAGAGACCCAGTACTTC. Protein sequence: CSASTGTGETQYF.

The CDR3 DNA reads TGTGCCAGCAGTGTATGGACTGGGTACAATGAGCAGTTCTTC. Residues: CASSVWTGYNEQFF. The chain links TRBV6-4 to TRBJ2-1, with a weak D call TRBD2 (5 bases). This CDR3 is built from 14 residues. Trimming took 4 bases from V and 4 from J, leaving 11 bases between them. The germline gives CDR1 MRHNA, CDR2 SNTAGT.

This sequence joins TRBV18 and TRBJ2-7; 9 bases map to TRBD1. This CDR3 contains 15 residues. Germline CDR1 is KGHSH and CDR2 is LQKENI. Trimming took 5 bases from V and 6 from J; bases not matched to a gene: 11. CDR3 in DNA: TGTGCCAGCTCAACCGGGGGGACAGGGTCAGGCGAGCAGTACTTC. Amino acid sequence: CASSTGGTGSGEQYF.

This clonotype has a single count. The CDR3 protein is CASSNLGQGNNEQFF. CDR3 nucleotides: TGTGCCAGCAGCAACCTCGGGCAGGGGAACAATGAGCAGTTCTTC. V is TRBV7-9 and J is TRBJ2-1, with D maybe TRBD1 (6 bases). The V gene's germline CDR1 is SEHNR and CDR2 FQNEAQ (reference sequence). Trimming left V 5 bases short and J 5 bases short, with 16 bases between. The CDR3 runs to 15 residues.

V usage is TRBV14 and J usage is TRBJ2-3; TRBD1 matches at 8 bases. The CDR3 sequence is 16 residues long. J gave up 3 bases and V 0 bases, and 5 bases lay outside the gene matches. In germline, CDR1 is SGHDN, CDR2 FVKESK. The CDR3 sequence: CASSQDWTGLTDTQYF. CDR3 in DNA: TGTGCCAGCAGCCAAGATTGGACAGGGTTAACAGATACGCAGTATTTT.

V and J are TRBV30 and TRBJ1-2; D gene uncertain. The CDR3 is made up of 12 amino acids. Between the trimmed V and J ends, which lost 3 bases and 4 bases, there was a span of 9 bases. CDR1 is GTSNPN, CDR2 SVGIG, per germline (reference sequence). CDR3 coding DNA: TGTGCCTGGAGCGGGCAGTTCTATGGCTACACCTTC. This translates into CAWSGQFYGYTF.

In this sample, this clonotype turned up many times. The chain carries TRBV5-1 and TRBJ2-7; unclear D gene. The CDR3 extends over 13 amino acids. Deletions cut 1 base from V and 4 bases from J, with 9 bases between. Germline CDR1 SGHRS, CDR2 YFSETQ. CDR3 residues: CASSLNQAYEQYF. The CDR3 DNA is TGCGCCAGCAGCTTGAACCAGGCGTACGAGCAGTACTTC.

The rearrangement joins TRBV5-5 to TRBJ1-4; D uncertain. CDR3 length: 16 residues. V was trimmed by 0 bases and J by 0 bases, leaving 9 bases between them. Germline CDR1 and CDR2: SGHKS and YYEKEE (reference sequence). Written as DNA, the CDR3 is TGTGCCAGCAGCTTGGGTGACACAACAACTAATGAAAAACTGTTTTTT. The encoded protein is CASSLGDTTTNEKLFF.

Remarks on this clonotype: A much larger clonotype is one base distant, so this may be a read error. This chain connects TRBV5-1 to TRBJ2-4, with 7 bases that match TRBD1. The J call may be incorrect, as the DNA end agrees better with TRBJ2-7. Looked up from germline, CDR1 is SGHRS and CDR2 is YFSETQ. The CDR3 consists of 14 residues. The DNA of the CDR3 is TGCGCCAGCAGCGTGCTCGGACAGGACTACGAGCAGTACTTC. It specifies CASSVLGQDYEQYF.

This clonotype was found many times. The chain uses TRBV7-2 and TRBJ1-6, with a tentative D call TRBD1 (5 bases). Germline V CDR1 and CDR2: SGHTA, FQGNSA. V was cut by 0 bases and J by 5 bases, with 8 bases left in between. CDR3 length: 15 residues. The CDR3 region is CASSLARRDNSPLHF. The CDR3 DNA follows: TGTGCCAGCAGCTTAGCTCGCAGGGATAATTCACCCCTCCACTTT.